This T cell receptor beta chain appears in the sequencing data of a study of metastatic and nonmetastatic thyroid tumors. As for the study in general: A comparison of repertoires was made across blood and tumor or nodule tissue from malignant and benign thyroid patients. The study, taken as a whole, reports: Malignant tumors reportedly showed significantly higher TCR beta diversity than benign nodules in both blood and tumor.

With respect to this clone: Its cognate antigen is unknown.

From the PCR reads, TCRdb re-called clones with MiXCR. The table includes more than 15,000 clones, approximately 30% detected once. Between the trimmed V and J ends, which lost 0 bases and 0 bases, there was a span of 17 bases. The length of the CDR3 is 19 residues. Germline lookup yields CDR1 MNHEY and CDR2 SVGEGT. Patients had received no treatment of any kind before thyroid surgery. The V gene is TRBV6-2 or TRBV6-3, the J gene TRBJ2-2, with D perhaps matching TRBD1 (6 bases). What was sequenced was blood. The TCR was taken from a female donor with papillary thyroid cancer or a benign thyroid nodule (not recorded which). Some clones in this sample may be carry-over from other donors' samples. CDR3 DNA: TGTGCCAGCAGTTACTCGAAGTCCTTAGGGACAACGAACACCGGGGAGCTGTTTTTT. As protein: CASSYSKSLGTTNTGELFF.